This T cell receptor (beta chain) is drawn from a study of cytomegalovirus exposure and HLA in healthy donors. The study's findings and limits: CMV antigen specificity was confirmed in vitro for a few CMV-associated chains.

The PCR contained 60 Vbeta and 13 Jbeta primers. Repertoires were generated with immunoSEQ multiplex PCR, while TCRdb's copy carries only in-frame clones and drops some. The sample yields about 120,000 clones, under 85% seen once. Germline V gene data show CDR1 as KGHSH and CDR2 as LQKENI. J gave up 6 bases and V 8 bases, and 9 bases lay outside the gene matches. The CDR3 runs 13 residues. There are a few counts of this clone. What it binds is unknown. The receptor's source is a woman between 18 and 29 years old in good health and CMV-seronegative. Specimen: PBMCs. V usage is TRBV18 and J usage is TRBJ1-1, with 7 nucleotides matching TRBD1. CDR3 sequence: CASQQEGAAEAFF. The CDR3 nucleotides read TGTGCCAGCCAGCAGGAGGGGGCGGCTGAAGCTTTCTTT.